The clone carrying this T cell receptor (beta chain) was observed at least ten times. The data were taken from a study of T cell changes during pregnancy in multiple sclerosis. V shed 4 bases, J shed 1 base, and the junction held 3 bases outside the gene matches. CDR1 SGHRS and CDR2 YFSETQ come from the germline V gene. The CDR3 has 14 residues. Repertoires were generated with immunoSEQ multiplex PCR, while TCRdb's copy carries only in-frame clones and drops some. The sample has 55,000 to 70,000 clones, about nine tenths seen once; the top ten hold about 0.3%. Sequenced here: CD4+ T cells from peripheral blood mononuclear cells, sampled after pregnancy. The sequence came from a female donor with multiple sclerosis, enrolled in a pregnancy study. V and J are TRBV5-1 and TRBJ2-7; 9 bases are shared with TRBD1. The CDR3 DNA follows: TGCGCCAGCAGCCCGGGACAGGGTTCCTACGAGCAGTACTTC. Encoded protein: CASSPGQGSYEQYF.